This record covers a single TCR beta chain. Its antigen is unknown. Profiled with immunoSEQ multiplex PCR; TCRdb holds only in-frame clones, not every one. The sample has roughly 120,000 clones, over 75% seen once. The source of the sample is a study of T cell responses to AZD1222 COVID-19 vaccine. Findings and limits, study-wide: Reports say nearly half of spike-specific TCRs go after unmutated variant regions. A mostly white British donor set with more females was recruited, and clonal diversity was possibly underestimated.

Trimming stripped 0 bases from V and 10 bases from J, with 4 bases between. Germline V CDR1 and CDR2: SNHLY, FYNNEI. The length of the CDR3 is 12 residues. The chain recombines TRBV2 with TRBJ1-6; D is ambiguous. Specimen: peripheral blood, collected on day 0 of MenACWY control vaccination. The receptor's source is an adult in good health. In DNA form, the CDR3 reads TGTGCCAGCAGTGAAGCAGAATCACCCCTCCACTTT. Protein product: CASSEAESPLHF.